This T cell receptor beta chain was identified in a study of T cells after yellow fever vaccination. Study-level background: SMART-Seq v4 Ultra Low Input prepared the low-cell-number fractions. General observations from the study: The CD4 compartment and the CD8 compartment contained a small share of clonotypes in common.

This clonotype has at least ten counts. The antigen remains unidentified. Trimming took off 3 bases at V and 1 base at J, with 7 bases between the two ends. There are 12 residues in the CDR3. Per germline, CDR1 DFQATT and CDR2 SNEGSKA (reference sequence). MiXCR, applied by TCRdb to the 5' RACE reads, yields one record per CDR3 protein. The sample carries some 600,000 distinct CDR3 sequences, roughly an eighth recorded once. The TCR was taken from a man aged 25 to 40 who received the YFV17D yellow fever vaccine. The J gene is TRBJ2-7, the V gene TRBV20-1; D is uncertain. This specimen was PBMCs, taken on the day of the yellow fever booster vaccination. The chain's CDR3 is CSARSGSYEQYF. In DNA form, the CDR3 reads TGCAGTGCTAGGTCCGGATCCTACGAGCAGTACTTC.